This T cell receptor beta chain was sequenced for a study of T cell responses to AZD1222 COVID-19 vaccine. Findings and limits, study-wide: In all cases, repertoires were sampled only after the peak T cell response. Targeting of unmutated variant regions was reportedly seen in nearly half of spike-specific TCRs. Among the donors, most were white British and more were female, and clonal diversity was possibly underestimated. Increased Spike-specific TCR breadth and depth were observed after two AZD1222 doses.

Trimming left V 4 bases short and J 5 bases short, with 12 bases between. The CDR3 runs to 14 residues. In germline, CDR1 is SGHTA, CDR2 FQGNSA. Sequencing used immunoSEQ multiplex PCR; TCRdb keeps in-frame clones, though not all of them. The repertoire includes 100,000 to 120,000 clones, around nine tenths of them detected once, and 2% to 2.5% sits in the top ten. On this clone: The antigen remains unidentified.

The chain carries TRBV7-2 and TRBJ1-5, with a weak D call TRBD1 (5 bases). This clonotype originated in an adult who received the AZD1222 COVID-19 vaccine. Sequences were derived from peripheral blood, sampled 28 days after the second AZD1222 dose. CDR3 sequence reads: CASSWDRGDQPQHF. The CDR3 DNA reads TGTGCCAGCAGCTGGGACCGGGGCGATCAGCCCCAGCATTTT.